Below are 21 T cell receptor beta chains sequenced from a single sample in a study of T cells in Graves' hyperthyroidism and ophthalmopathy. Amplification of TCR beta CDR3 regions used RNA as the template. When the TCR CDR3 underwent first-round RT-PCR, the HTBI primer set was used. MiXCR, run by TCRdb on the multiplex PCR reads, gives a single entry per CDR3 protein. Altogether 690,000 or so distinct CDR3 sequences are present, around a sixth being singletons, with the ten largest covering 16%. The sequenced sample was blood. These receptors all come from a woman aged 50 to 60 with Graves' hyperthyroidism that later progressed to Graves' ophthalmopathy.

This clonotype was seen ten or more times. The rearrangement uses TRBV5-1 and TRBJ1-2; the D is unclear. Germline-derived CDR1 and CDR2 are SGHRS and YFSETQ. V was cut by 2 bases and J by 6 bases, with 14 bases left in between. This CDR3 spans 14 amino acids. The CDR3 protein is CASSFPTGQDGYTF. The DNA of the CDR3 is TGCGCCAGCAGCTTCCCGACGGGTCAGGATGGCTACACCTTC. Full variable domain (remainder filled in from reference TRBV5-1 and TRBJ1-2): KAGVTQTPRYLIKTRGQQVTLSCSPISGHRSVSWYQQTPGQGLQFLFEYFSETQRNKGNFPGRFSGRQFSNSRSEMNVSTLELGDSALYLCASSFPTGQDGYTFGSGTRLTVV.

This clonotype showed up just a few times. V and J are TRBV6-5 and TRBJ2-2; possibly TRBD1 or TRBD2 for D (6 bases each). Trimming removed 2 bases at V and 5 bases at J, with 21 bases between. This CDR3 contains 18 residues. Per the germline V gene, CDR1 is MNHEY and CDR2 is SVGAGI. Here the CDR3 DNA reads TGTGCCAGCAGTTACCGACAGTTGGGGGGCGCGGGTACCGGGGAGCTGTTTTTT. Its protein is CASSYRQLGGAGTGELFF.

This clonotype was counted a few times. The chain joins TRBV27 to TRBJ2-2; 8 bases map to TRBD1. This CDR3 has 15 residues. J gave up 5 bases and V 5 bases, and 7 bases lay outside the gene matches. The germline gives CDR1 MNHEY, CDR2 SMNVEV (reference sequence). CDR3 in amino acids: CASSQPRTGTGELFF. CDR3 nucleotides: TGTGCCAGCAGTCAGCCCCGGACAGGGACCGGGGAGCTGTTTTTT.

This clonotype was found many times. The chain couples TRBV27 to TRBJ1-2; D not resolved. With 0 bases removed from V and 5 bases from J, the gap between germline ends came to 7 bases. Germline assignment: CDR1 MNHEY and CDR2 SMNVEV (reference sequence). This CDR3 spans 13 amino acids. CDR3 coding DNA: TGTGCCAGCAGTTTATCTGTGTGGTATGGCTACACCTTC. As protein: CASSLSVWYGYTF.

The CDR3 sequence is CSVDGGQAFF. CDR3 bases: TGCAGCGTTGACGGGGGGCAGGCTTTCTTT. The rearrangement uses TRBV29-1 and TRBJ1-1; perhaps TRBD1 as D (6 bases). The V end lost 3 bases, the J end lost 11 bases, and 10 bases lay between the germline ends. The CDR3 loop spans 10 amino acids. Germline CDR1 reads SQVTM; CDR2 reads ANQGSEA. Supplemented by reference TRBV29-1 and TRBJ1-1, the full variable domain reads SAVISQKPSRDICQRGTSLTIQCQVDSQVTMMFWYRQQPGQSLTLIATANQGSEATYESGFVIDKFPISRPNLTFSTLTVSNMSPEDSSIYLCSVDGGQAFFGQGTRLTVV.

The table lists this clonotype with a count of one. V and J are TRBV19 and TRBJ2-1; TRBD1 matches at 10 bases. V shed 0 bases and J 4 bases; nucleotides not matched to a gene: 6. The CDR3 consists of 17 residues. Germline V CDR1 and CDR2: LNHDA, SQIVND (reference sequence). CDR3 protein: CASSIDRDRGRYNEQFF. For the CDR3, the DNA is TGTGCCAGTAGTATAGATCGGGACAGGGGCAGGTACAATGAGCAGTTCTTC.

The chain couples TRBV19 to TRBJ1-2; D gene ambiguous. The CDR3 extends over 13 amino acids. Trimming removed 0 bases at V and 7 bases at J, with 9 bases between. Germline assignment: CDR1 LNHDA and CDR2 SQIVND (reference sequence). Here the CDR3 reads CASSIDHGFGYTF. CDR3 nucleotides: TGTGCCAGTAGTATAGATCACGGGTTTGGCTACACCTTC. Combining the CDR3 with reference TRBV19 and TRBJ1-2 gives the whole variable domain DGGITQSPKYLFRKEGQNVTLSCEQNLNHDAMYWYRQDPGQGLRLIYYSQIVNDFQKGDIAEGYSVSREKKESFPLTVTSAQKNPTAFYLCASSIDHGFGYTFGSGTRLTVV.

The chain links TRBV5-1 to TRBJ2-7; D gene uncertain. Per germline, CDR1 SGHRS and CDR2 YFSETQ. CDR3 length equals 14 residues. The ends were cut back, 0 bases at V and 5 bases at J, with 12 bases in the middle. The CDR3 nucleotides read TGCGCCAGCAGCTTGGCCTTAGGTCCCCACGAGCAGTACTTC. It translates to CASSLALGPHEQYF. Full variable domain (remainder filled in from reference TRBV5-1 and TRBJ2-7): KAGVTQTPRYLIKTRGQQVTLSCSPISGHRSVSWYQQTPGQGLQFLFEYFSETQRNKGNFPGRFSGRQFSNSRSEMNVSTLELGDSALYLCASSLALGPHEQYFGPGTRLTVT.

The CDR3 region has the DNA TGTGCCAGCACCCCACAGGGTCTCCAAGAGACCCAGTACTTC. This translates into CASTPQGLQETQYF. The chain uses TRBV7-8 and TRBJ2-5, with D tentatively TRBD1 (6 bases). This CDR3 comprises 14 residues. V gave up 7 bases and J gave up 1 base, with 13 bases separating them. The germline V gene encodes CDR1 SGHVS and CDR2 FQNEAQ.

This clonotype has ten or more counts. V and J are TRBV30 and TRBJ1-1; 7 nucleotides align to TRBD1. Germline lookup yields CDR1 GTSNPN and CDR2 SVGIG (reference sequence). Trimming removed 6 bases from V and 1 base from J; junction bases left unmatched: 5. This CDR3 has 13 amino acids. CDR3 protein: CACNRGTNTEAFF. The CDR3 nucleotides read TGTGCCTGCAACAGGGGTACGAACACTGAAGCTTTCTTT.

This rearrangement joins TRBV7-9 to TRBJ1-2; 12 positions agree with TRBD1. The CDR3 length is 17 residues. Germline values: CDR1 SEHNR, CDR2 FQNEAQ (reference sequence). After removal of 5 bases from V and 5 bases from J, the junction contained 12 bases not matched to a gene. The CDR3 coding sequence is TGTGCCAGCAGCCGAGGCGGAGGGACAGGGGGCTGGTATGGCTACACCTTC. This encodes CASSRGGGTGGWYGYTF.

This clonotype has a handful of counts. The chain joins TRBV12-3 or TRBV12-4 to TRBJ1-3; TRBD1 might be the D (5 bases). The ends were cut back, 8 bases at V and 4 bases at J, with 12 bases in the middle. This CDR3 spans 13 amino acids. The CDR3 nucleotides read TGTGCCAGCCGATCCGGGGCAGGAAACACCATATATTTT. It yields the protein CASRSGAGNTIYF.

This rearrangement joins TRBV10-3 to TRBJ1-5, with a tentative D call TRBD1 (6 bases). The V end lost 7 bases, the J end lost 3 bases, and 13 bases lay between the germline ends. The V gene's germline CDR1 is ENHRY and CDR2 SYGVKD. The CDR3 sequence is 14 residues long. The CDR3 sequence: CAITPGEVNQPQHF. The DNA of the CDR3 is TGTGCCATCACCCCAGGGGAAGTCAATCAGCCCCAGCATTTT.

The V and J genes are TRBV14 and TRBJ1-2; TRBD1 is a possible D gene (5 bases). Per germline, CDR1 SGHDN and CDR2 FVKESK. V lost 3 bases and J lost 8, with 16 bases in between. CDR3 length: 14 amino acids. CDR3: CASSQGPNQWGYTF. Here the CDR3 DNA reads TGTGCCAGCAGCCAGGGACCCAACCAGTGGGGCTACACCTTC.

This clonotype appeared many times. The chain uses TRBV12-3 or TRBV12-4 and TRBJ1-2; D gene unclear. The CDR3 contains 14 residues. The ends were cut back, 3 bases at V and 5 bases at J, with 13 bases in the middle. The CDR3 loop reads CASSFPDGLYGYTF. CDR3 sequence (DNA): TGTGCCAGCAGTTTCCCGGACGGGCTTTATGGCTACACCTTC.

The V call is TRBV27, the J call TRBJ2-5; D gene ambiguous. Germline V gene sequence: CDR1 MNHEY, CDR2 SMNVEV (reference sequence). The CDR3 consists of 14 residues. The ends were cut back, 2 bases at V and 1 base at J, with 8 bases in the middle. The CDR3 loop is CASSLTPSQETQYF. CDR3 DNA: TGTGCCAGCAGTTTAACCCCCTCCCAAGAGACCCAGTACTTC.

This rearrangement joins TRBV3-1 to TRBJ2-5; D remains ambiguous. V lost 1 base to trimming and J lost 4 bases, with 7 bases between them. CDR1 LGHDT and CDR2 YNNKEL come from the germline V gene (reference sequence). This CDR3 has 13 residues. Written as DNA, the CDR3 is TGTGCCAGCAGCCAAGTGGCCAGAGAGACCCAGTACTTC. Translated, it gives CASSQVARETQYF.

This clonotype came up many times. The CDR3 is CASSLAGVSGELFF. Written as DNA, the CDR3 is TGTGCCAGCAGCTTAGCCGGCGTATCCGGGGAGCTGTTTTTT. The genes are TRBV11-3 and TRBJ2-2; D not certain. The CDR3 loop spans 14 amino acids. From germline, CDR1 is SGHNT and CDR2 YENEEA. The V end was cut by 1 base, the J end by 6 bases, with 9 bases between.

The chain employs TRBV7-9 and TRBJ2-7, with D possibly TRBD1 on 5 matching bases. CDR3 length equals 13 residues. With 5 bases removed from V and 1 base from J, the gap between germline ends came to 9 bases. CDR1 SEHNR and CDR2 FQNEAQ come from the germline V gene (reference sequence). For the CDR3, the DNA is TGTGCCAGCAGCCCCAGACAGTCCTACGAGCAGTACTTC. As protein: CASSPRQSYEQYF.

The J gene is TRBJ1-4, the V gene TRBV3-1; D is perhaps TRBD1 (6 bases). This CDR3 has 15 residues. Germline V lookup: CDR1 LGHDT, CDR2 YNNKEL (reference sequence). V lost 1 base, J lost 7 bases, and 13 bases lay in between. The CDR3 coding sequence is TGTGCCAGCAGCCAAGTCAGGGGCACGGGTGAAAAACTGTTTTTT. Encoded protein: CASSQVRGTGEKLFF.

This clonotype was seen more than once but under ten times. The chain carries TRBV29-1 and TRBJ1-2, with unresolved D. V was pared by 0 bases and J by 5 bases, with 1 base between. The germline V gene encodes CDR1 SQVTM and CDR2 ANQGSEA. There are 10 residues in the CDR3. The CDR3 nucleotides read TGCAGCGTTGAAGAATATGGCTACACCTTC. Its protein is CSVEEYGYTF. Variable domain in full (rest from reference TRBV29-1 and TRBJ1-2): SAVISQKPSRDICQRGTSLTIQCQVDSQVTMMFWYRQQPGQSLTLIATANQGSEATYESGFVIDKFPISRPNLTFSTLTVSNMSPEDSSIYLCSVEEYGYTFGSGTRLTVV.